A selection of T cell receptor beta chains follows, all from one sample in a study of T cell responses to AZD1222 COVID-19 vaccine. Repertoires were generated with immunoSEQ multiplex PCR, while TCRdb's copy carries only in-frame clones and drops some. Counted here are approximately 160,000 clones, around 88% occurring once; the ten biggest clones make up under 2.5%. Source: peripheral blood, taken on day 0 of AZD1222 vaccination. The receptors come from an adult in good health. Both conserved end residues are part of each CDR3. The D gene is left open where the match is weak. Expanded clones are given a class, and other clones once, few, many or no size at all.

d_gene	v_gene	j_gene	abundance	CDR3aa	CDR3nt
NA	TRBV7-9	TRBJ2-5	NA	CASSFGQQETQYF	TGTGCCAGCAGCTTTGGACAGCAAGAGACCCAGTACTTC
TRBD2	TRBV5-1	TRBJ2-5	NA	CASSPGTSGKGETQYF	TGCGCCAGCAGCCCTGGGACTAGCGGGAAGGGAGAGACCCAGTACTTC
NA	TRBV15	TRBJ2-7	NA	CATSRGGRGAHEQYF	TGTGCCACCAGCAGAGGGGGCAGGGGTGCACACGAGCAGTACTTC
TRBD1	TRBV19	TRBJ1-5	NA	CAGSTGVNQPQHF	TGTGCCGGGTCGACAGGGGTAAATCAGCCCCAGCATTTT
NA	TRBV19	TRBJ2-3	NA	CASTQGPGVGPSTDTQYF	TGTGCCAGTACCCAGGGGCCGGGAGTGGGCCCTAGCACAGATACGCAGTATTTT
TRBD1	TRBV19	TRBJ1-5	few	CASSIARTGNQPQHF	TGTGCCAGTAGTATAGCCCGGACAGGGAATCAGCCCCAGCATTTT
NA	TRBV14	TRBJ2-1	NA	CASSRTMRQFF	TGTGCCAGCAGCCGGACTATGAGGCAGTTCTTC
TRBD2	TRBV11-3	TRBJ2-5	NA	CASSLGGSGQETQYF	TGTGCCAGCAGCTTAGGCGGGAGCGGACAAGAGACCCAGTACTTC
NA	TRBV18	TRBJ2-1	NA	CASSQGGTYNEQFF	TGTGCCAGCTCACAGGGCGGCACCTACAATGAGCAGTTCTTC
NA	TRBV10-3	TRBJ1-1	NA	CAIVATDDDGGEAFF	TGTGCCATCGTCGCGACGGACGACGACGGAGGTGAAGCTTTCTTT
TRBD1	TRBV7-9	TRBJ2-7	NA	CASSSPGQGLHEQYF	TGTGCCAGCAGCTCGCCGGGACAGGGGCTCCACGAGCAGTACTTC
NA	TRBV24-1	TRBJ2-3	few	CATSDPTRSTDTQYF	TGTGCCACCAGTGATCCGACTAGAAGCACAGATACGCAGTATTTT
NA	TRBV6-6	TRBJ2-4	NA	CASSLTLAKNIQYF	TGTGCCAGCAGTCTAACTTTAGCCAAAAACATTCAGTACTTC
NA	TRBV11-2	TRBJ2-1	NA	CASSLDSWQFF	TGTGCCAGCAGCTTAGATTCGTGGCAGTTCTTC
TRBD1	TRBV25-1	TRBJ2-2	NA	CASSADRGFNTGELFF	TGTGCCAGCAGTGCGGACAGGGGGTTCAACACCGGGGAGCTGTTTTTT
TRBD1	TRBV19	TRBJ1-3	NA	CASTQGLNTIYF	TGTGCCAGTACACAGGGGCTGAACACCATATATTTT
NA	TRBV2	TRBJ2-1	NA	CASKEMANNEQFF	TGTGCCAGCAAGGAGATGGCGAACAATGAGCAGTTCTTC
NA	TRBV30	TRBJ2-1	NA	CAWDPGTNEQFF	TGTGCCTGGGACCCAGGGACCAATGAGCAGTTCTTC
NA	TRBV15	TRBJ1-1	NA	CATSRGIRGNTEAFF	TGTGCCACCAGCAGAGGGATTCGGGGCAACACTGAAGCTTTCTTT
TRBD2	TRBV11-2	TRBJ2-1	NA	CASRPSGTSVYNEQFF	TGTGCCAGCAGACCCTCCGGGACTAGCGTCTACAATGAGCAGTTCTTC
NA	TRBV19	TRBJ2-3	NA	CASRPLSGASTDTQYF	TGTGCCAGTAGGCCCCTTAGTGGGGCTAGCACAGATACGCAGTATTTT
NA	TRBV5-4	TRBJ2-7	NA	CASSSLGEYEQYF	TGTGCCAGCAGCTCCCTTGGGGAGTACGAGCAGTACTTC
NA	TRBV3-1/TRBV3-2	TRBJ1-5	few	CASSQAGDGQPQHF	TGTGCCAGCAGCCAAGCAGGGGATGGACAGCCCCAGCATTTT
NA	TRBV5-1	TRBJ1-5	NA	CASSFTGGENQPQHF	TGCGCCAGCAGCTTTACGGGAGGTGAGAATCAGCCCCAGCATTTT